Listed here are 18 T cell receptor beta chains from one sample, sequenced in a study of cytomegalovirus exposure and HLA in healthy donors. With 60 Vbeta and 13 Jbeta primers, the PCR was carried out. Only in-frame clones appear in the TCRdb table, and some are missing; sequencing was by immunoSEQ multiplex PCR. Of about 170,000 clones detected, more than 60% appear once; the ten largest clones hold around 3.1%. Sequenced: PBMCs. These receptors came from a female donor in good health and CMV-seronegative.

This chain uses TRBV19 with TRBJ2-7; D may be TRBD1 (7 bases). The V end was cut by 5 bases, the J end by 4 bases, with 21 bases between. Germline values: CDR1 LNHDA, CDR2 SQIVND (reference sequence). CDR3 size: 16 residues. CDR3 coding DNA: TGTGCCAGTAGTCCCCAGGAGGGACAGCGACCTTACGAGCAGTACTTC. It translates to CASSPQEGQRPYEQYF.

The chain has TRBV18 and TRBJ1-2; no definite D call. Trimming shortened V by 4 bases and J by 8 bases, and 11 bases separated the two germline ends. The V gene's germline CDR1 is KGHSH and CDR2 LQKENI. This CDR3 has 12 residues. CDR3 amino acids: CASSRQEEGYTF. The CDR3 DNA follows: TGTGCCAGCTCACGCCAGGAGGAGGGCTACACCTTC.

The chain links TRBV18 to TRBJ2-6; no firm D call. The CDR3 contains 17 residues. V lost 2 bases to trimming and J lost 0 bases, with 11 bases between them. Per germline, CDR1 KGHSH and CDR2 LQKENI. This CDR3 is CASSPSQFLSGANVLTF. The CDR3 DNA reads TGTGCCAGCTCACCATCACAGTTCCTCTCTGGGGCCAACGTCCTGACTTTC.

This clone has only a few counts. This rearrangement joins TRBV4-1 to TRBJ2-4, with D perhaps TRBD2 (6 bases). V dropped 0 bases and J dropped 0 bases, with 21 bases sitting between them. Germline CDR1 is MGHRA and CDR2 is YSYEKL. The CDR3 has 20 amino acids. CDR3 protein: CASSQDPASPGDLAKNIQYF. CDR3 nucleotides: TGCGCCAGCAGCCAAGATCCGGCAAGCCCGGGAGATCTAGCCAAAAACATTCAGTACTTC.

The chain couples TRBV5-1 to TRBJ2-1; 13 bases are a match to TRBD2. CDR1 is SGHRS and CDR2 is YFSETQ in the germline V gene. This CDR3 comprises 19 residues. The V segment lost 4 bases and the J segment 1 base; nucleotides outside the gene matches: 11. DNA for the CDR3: TGCGCCAGCAGCCAAATCGGACTAGCGGGAGAGGAGTCCTACAATGAGCAGTTCTTC. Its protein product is CASSQIGLAGEESYNEQFF.

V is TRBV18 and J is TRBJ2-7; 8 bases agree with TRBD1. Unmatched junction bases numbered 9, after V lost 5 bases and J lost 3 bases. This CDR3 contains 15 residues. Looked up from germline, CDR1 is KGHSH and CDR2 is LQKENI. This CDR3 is CASSTASDRGYEQYF. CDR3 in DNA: TGTGCCAGCTCAACGGCCTCCGACAGGGGCTACGAGCAGTACTTC.

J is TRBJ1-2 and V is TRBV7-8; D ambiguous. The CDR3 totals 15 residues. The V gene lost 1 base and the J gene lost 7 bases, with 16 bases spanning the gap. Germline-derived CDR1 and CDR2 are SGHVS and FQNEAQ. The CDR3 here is CASSLEVLGVFGYTF. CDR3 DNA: TGTGCCAGCAGCTTAGAAGTACTTGGAGTGTTTGGCTACACCTTC.

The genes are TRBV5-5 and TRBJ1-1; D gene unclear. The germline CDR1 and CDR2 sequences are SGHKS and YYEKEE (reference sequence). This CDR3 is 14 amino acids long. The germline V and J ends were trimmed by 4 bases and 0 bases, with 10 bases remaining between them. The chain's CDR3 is CASSPRAMNTEAFF. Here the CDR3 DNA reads TGTGCCAGCAGCCCAAGAGCTATGAACACTGAAGCTTTCTTT.

CDR3 region: CASTRLAGPYEQYF. CDR3 DNA sequence: TGCGCCAGCACCCGACTAGCGGGACCCTACGAGCAGTACTTC. This sequence joins TRBV10-2 and TRBJ2-7; 11 bases align to TRBD2. The CDR3 contains 14 residues. Germline CDR1 reads WSHSY; CDR2 reads SAAADI. The J segment lost 2 bases and the V segment lost 7 bases, leaving 4 bases of the junction unmatched.

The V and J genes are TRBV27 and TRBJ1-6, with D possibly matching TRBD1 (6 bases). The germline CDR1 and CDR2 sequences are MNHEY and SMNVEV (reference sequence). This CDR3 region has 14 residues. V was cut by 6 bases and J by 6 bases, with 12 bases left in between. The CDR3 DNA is TGTGCCAGCAGCATGGGACATTCTAATTCACCCCTCCACTTT. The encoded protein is CASSMGHSNSPLHF.

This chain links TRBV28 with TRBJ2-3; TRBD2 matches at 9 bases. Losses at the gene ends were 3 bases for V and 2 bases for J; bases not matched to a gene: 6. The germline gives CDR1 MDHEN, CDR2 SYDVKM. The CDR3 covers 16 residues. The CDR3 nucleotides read TGTGCCAGCAGTTTGCCCAGCGGGGGGTCCACAGATACGCAGTATTTT. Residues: CASSLPSGGSTDTQYF.

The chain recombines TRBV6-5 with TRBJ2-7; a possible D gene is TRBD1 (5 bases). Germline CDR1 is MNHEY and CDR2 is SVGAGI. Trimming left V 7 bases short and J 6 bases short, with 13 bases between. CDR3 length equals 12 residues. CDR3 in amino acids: CASTSGSVEQYF. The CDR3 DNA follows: TGTGCCAGCACCTCAGGGTCGGTCGAGCAGTACTTC.

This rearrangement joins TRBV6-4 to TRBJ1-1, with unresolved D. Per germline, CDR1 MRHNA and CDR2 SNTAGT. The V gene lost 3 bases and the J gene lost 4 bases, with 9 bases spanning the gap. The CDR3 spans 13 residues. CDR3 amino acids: CASSEELGTEAFF. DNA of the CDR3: TGTGCCAGCAGTGAGGAGCTAGGCACTGAAGCTTTCTTT.

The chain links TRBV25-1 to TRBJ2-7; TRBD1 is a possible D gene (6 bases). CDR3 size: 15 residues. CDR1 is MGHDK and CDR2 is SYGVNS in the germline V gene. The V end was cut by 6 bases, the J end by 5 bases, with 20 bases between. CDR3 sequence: CASRRFNQGFDEQYF. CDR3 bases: TGTGCCAGCAGGCGCTTTAATCAGGGGTTCGACGAGCAGTACTTC.

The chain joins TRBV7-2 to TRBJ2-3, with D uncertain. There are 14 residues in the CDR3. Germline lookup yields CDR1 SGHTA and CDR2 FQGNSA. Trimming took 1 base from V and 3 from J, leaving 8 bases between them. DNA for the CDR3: TGTGCCAGCAGCTTAGTGAGGAGAACAGATACGCAGTATTTT. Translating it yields CASSLVRRTDTQYF.

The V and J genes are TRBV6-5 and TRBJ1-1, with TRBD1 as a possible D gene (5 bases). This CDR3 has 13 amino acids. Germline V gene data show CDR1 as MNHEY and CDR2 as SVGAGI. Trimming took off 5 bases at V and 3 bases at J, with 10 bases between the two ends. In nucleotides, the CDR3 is TGTGCCAGCAGTCCCCAAGGGGACACTGAAGCTTTCTTT. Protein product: CASSPQGDTEAFF.

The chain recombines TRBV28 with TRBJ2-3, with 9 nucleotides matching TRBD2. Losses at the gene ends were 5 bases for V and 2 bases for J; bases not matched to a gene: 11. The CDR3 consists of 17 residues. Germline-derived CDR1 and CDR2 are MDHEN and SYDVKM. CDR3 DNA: TGTGCCAGCAGTCTGCACCTCGCGGGGGGGGCCACAGATACGCAGTATTTT. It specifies CASSLHLAGGATDTQYF.

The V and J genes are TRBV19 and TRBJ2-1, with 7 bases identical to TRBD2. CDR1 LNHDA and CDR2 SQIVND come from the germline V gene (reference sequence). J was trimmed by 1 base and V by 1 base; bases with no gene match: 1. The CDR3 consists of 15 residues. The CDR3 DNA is TGTGCCAGTAGTATAGGGCGGGGGTCCTACAATGAGCAGTTCTTC. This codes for CASSIGRGSYNEQFF.